Below are 8 T cell receptor beta chains sequenced from a single sample in a study of early T cells in non-severe SARS-CoV-2 infection. Using its own MiXCR run on the 5' RACE reads, TCRdb lists one record per CDR3 protein. The table lists fewer than 65,000 distinct CDR3 sequences, roughly a tenth of them singletons. Input material: whole blood. These TCRs come from an adult who was a healthcare worker with PCR-confirmed SARS-CoV-2 infection or an uninfected control (not recorded which).

This clonotype was counted ten times or more. For the CDR3, the DNA is TGTGCCAGTGATCGCCAGGACCTGGGCGGCAATCAGCCCCAGCATTTT. It specifies CASDRQDLGGNQPQHF. The genes are TRBV19 and TRBJ1-5; D is ambiguous. Germline values: CDR1 LNHDA, CDR2 SQIVND (reference sequence). V lost 8 bases and J 2 bases, leaving 19 bases between the germline ends. The CDR3 extends over 16 amino acids.

This clonotype was seen at least ten times. Written as DNA, the CDR3 is TGCAGCGTATCGGGACAGTCAAATGAAAAACTGTTTTTT. It codes for CSVSGQSNEKLFF. This chain joins TRBV29-1 and TRBJ1-4; 7 nucleotides match TRBD1. The CDR3 has 13 amino acids. The ends lost 6 bases at V and 5 bases at J; junction bases unmatched: 6. Germline V gene sequence: CDR1 SQVTM, CDR2 ANQGSEA.

This clonotype was recorded a few times. The chain carries TRBV9 and TRBJ1-2; a weak D match, TRBD1 (6 bases). Trimming took off 4 bases at V and 5 bases at J, with 9 bases between the two ends. The CDR3 is 12 residues long. The germline gives CDR1 SGDLS, CDR2 YYNGEE. As DNA, the CDR3 is TGTGCCAGCAGCCCCCAGGGGTATGGCTACACCTTC. Amino acids: CASSPQGYGYTF.

This clonotype was seen repeatedly, ten times or more. The chain is built from TRBV5-6 and TRBJ1-4; a possible D gene is TRBD1 (5 bases). The V gene's germline CDR1 is SGHDT and CDR2 YYEEEE. Trimming stripped 4 bases from V and 6 bases from J, with 16 bases between. The CDR3 is 15 residues long. This chain's CDR3 is CASSRGRQTHEKLFF. CDR3 bases: TGTGCCAGCAGCCGAGGCCGACAGACACATGAAAAACTGTTTTTT.

This clonotype was observed many times. J is TRBJ2-3 and V is TRBV19; 13 bases are shared with TRBD2. Germline V gives CDR1 LNHDA, CDR2 SQIVND (reference sequence). Unmatched junction bases numbered 5, after V lost 5 bases and J lost 6 bases. This CDR3 comprises 15 residues. CDR3 amino acids: CASSLGTSGADTQYF. CDR3 nucleotides: TGTGCCAGTAGTCTCGGGACTAGCGGGGCCGATACGCAGTATTTT.

The rearrangement uses TRBV12-3 or TRBV12-4 and TRBJ2-3; no clear D. The CDR3 extends over 16 amino acids. The ends were cut back, 3 bases at V and 0 bases at J, with 13 bases in the middle. CDR3 in amino acids: CASSFIVGPSTDTQYF. The CDR3 region has the DNA TGTGCCAGCAGTTTTATTGTAGGGCCCAGCACAGATACGCAGTATTTT.

This clonotype has at least ten counts. The genes are TRBV12-3 or TRBV12-4 and TRBJ1-5; TRBD1 is a possible D gene (5 bases). The CDR3 has 16 residues. V lost 6 bases and J 2 bases, leaving 17 bases between the germline ends. As DNA, the CDR3 is TGTGCCAGCAGCATGGCCCAGGGAGGGGGCAATCAGCCCCAGCATTTT. Residues: CASSMAQGGGNQPQHF.

This clonotype was counted ten times or more. The DNA of the CDR3 is TGCGCCAGCAGCTATCAGGGTAATAATGAAAAACTGTTTTTT. Protein sequence: CASSYQGNNEKLFF. This chain joins TRBV5-1 and TRBJ1-4; a weak D match, TRBD1 (5 bases). Germline V gene data show CDR1 as SGHRS and CDR2 as YFSETQ. Trimming took 3 bases from V and 4 from J, leaving 10 bases between them. There are 14 residues in the CDR3.